These 7 T cell receptor beta chains were sequenced from one sample in a study of vaccination effects on CD4 cells after COVID-19. No antigen has been assigned to these receptors. Before sequencing, viral peptide pools were used by the ViraFEST assay to expand antigen-specific CD4+ T cells. Between days 10 and 11 of culture, CD4+ T cells were separated out. Participants completed two doses of the BNT162b2 or mRNA-1273 vaccine. Here immunoSEQ multiplex PCR was the method, and the copy in TCRdb shows in-frame clones only, minus some. In the table there are fewer than 35,000 clones, 75% to 90% of which are singletons. Specimen: CD4+ T cells from PBMCs cultured with SARS-CoV-2 spike peptides, collected after COVID-19 vaccination. The receptors were sampled from a human donor who received a COVID-19 vaccine. Some clones in this sample may be carry-over from other donors' samples.

This chain connects TRBV9 to TRBJ1-3, with 10 positions matching TRBD1. CDR3 length: 16 residues. CDR1 and CDR2 from the germline V gene are SGDLS and YYNGEE. V shed 4 bases, J shed 7 bases, and the junction held 11 bases outside the gene matches. The chain's CDR3 is CASSLDLRTGGNTIYF. The DNA of the CDR3 is TGTGCCAGCAGCCTGGACCTCCGGACAGGGGGTAACACCATATATTTT.

This chain links TRBV30 with TRBJ2-5; D is perhaps TRBD1 (5 bases). CDR1 and CDR2 from the germline V gene are GTSNPN and SVGIG (reference sequence). The CDR3 sequence is 12 residues long. V was trimmed by 4 bases and J by 2 bases, leaving 8 bases between them. The CDR3, as DNA: TGTGCCTGGAATTCAGGGCAAGAGACCCAGTACTTC. It specifies CAWNSGQETQYF.

J is TRBJ1-6 and V is TRBV10-3; 9 nucleotides agree with TRBD1. Germline V gene data show CDR1 as ENHRY and CDR2 as SYGVKD. CDR3 length: 13 amino acids. V lost 7 bases and J lost 9; bases outside the gene matches: 4. The CDR3 sequence is CAITTGGFSPLHF. In nucleotides, the CDR3 is TGTGCCATCACAACAGGGGGCTTTTCACCCCTCCACTTT.

This clone was detected a few times. The chain is built from TRBV2 and TRBJ1-5, with a tentative D call TRBD1 (6 bases). Trimming took 7 bases from V and 8 from J, leaving 15 bases between them. The CDR3 has 13 residues. Per germline, CDR1 SNHLY and CDR2 FYNNEI. The CDR3 here is CASTSEGVKPQHF. In DNA form, the CDR3 reads TGTGCCAGCACCTCCGAGGGGGTAAAGCCCCAGCATTTT.

The V call is TRBV6-6, the J call TRBJ2-7, with TRBD1 matching over 10 bases. Germline V gene data show CDR1 as MNHNY and CDR2 as SVGAGI (reference sequence). This CDR3 spans 14 amino acids. V lost 6 bases to trimming and J lost 2 bases; unmatched junction nucleotides: 4. CDR3 sequence reads: CASSRTGGTYEQYV. In nucleotides, the CDR3 is TGTGCCAGCAGCCGGACAGGGGGGACCTACGAGCAGTACGTC.

The rearrangement uses TRBV18 and TRBJ2-5; 7 bases align to TRBD2. Germline CDR1 is KGHSH and CDR2 is LQKENI. With V trimmed by 4 bases and J by 4 bases, 3 bases remained unmatched. The CDR3 has 13 amino acids. CDR3 bases: TGTGCCAGCTCACTTGGACTAGGAGAGACCCAGTACTTC. It yields the protein CASSLGLGETQYF. The full variable domain, its missing parts supplied by reference TRBV18 and TRBJ2-5, is NAGVMQNPRHLVRRRGQEARLRCSPMKGHSHVYWYRQLPEEGLKFMVYLQKENIIDESGMPKERFSAEFPKEGPSILRIQQVVRGDSAAYFCASSLGLGETQYFGPGTRLLVL.

The chain has TRBV18 and TRBJ2-2, with 9 positions matching TRBD1. The CDR3 length is 17 residues. Germline values: CDR1 KGHSH, CDR2 LQKENI. V dropped 4 bases and J dropped 1; count of bases not matched to a gene: 7. The CDR3 protein is CASSLRTGALNTGELFF. In nucleotides, the CDR3 is TGTGCCAGCTCACTACGGACAGGGGCCCTGAACACCGGGGAGCTGTTTTTT.